The rows below give T cell receptor beta chains drawn from one sample of a study of T-cell reconstitution after alpha-beta-depleted transplantation in children. Each CDR3 protein is one row after TCRdb ran MiXCR on the PCR reads. The sample holds approximately 300,000 distinct CDR3 sequences, more than 9% seen once. This specimen consisted of peripheral blood, obtained 180 days after TCRalphabeta/CD19-depleted stem cell transplant. The receptors derive from a male patient between 2 and 9 years old who had a stem cell transplant for chronic granulomatous disease, so the T cells may come from the graft donor. Both conserved end residues are trimmed from each CDR3.

j_gene: TRBJ2-4; v_gene: TRBV6-2/TRBV6-3; CDR3aa: ASTGALAKNIQY
j_gene: TRBJ2-7; v_gene: TRBV12-3/TRBV12-4; CDR3aa: ASSSPDKTYEQY
j_gene: TRBJ2-7; v_gene: TRBV5-4; CDR3aa: ASSPGTSGRDEQY
j_gene: TRBJ2-5; v_gene: TRBV3-1; CDR3aa: ASSPRTEQETQY
j_gene: TRBJ2-7; v_gene: TRBV12-3/TRBV12-4; CDR3aa: ASAGDYEQY
j_gene: TRBJ2-5; v_gene: TRBV27; CDR3aa: ASSSTDADGTQY
j_gene: TRBJ2-1; v_gene: TRBV5-1; CDR3aa: ASTPGGAGMDEQF
j_gene: TRBJ2-7; v_gene: TRBV7-2; CDR3aa: ASSLRLAGNYEQY
j_gene: TRBJ2-5; v_gene: TRBV3-1; CDR3aa: ASSQVEGQLQETQY
j_gene: TRBJ1-1; v_gene: TRBV4-3; CDR3aa: ASSQDWVNTEAF
j_gene: TRBJ2-1; v_gene: TRBV20-1; CDR3aa: SARRLLSSYNEQF
j_gene: TRBJ2-7; v_gene: TRBV20-1; CDR3aa: SAERTSGWEQY
j_gene: TRBJ2-3; v_gene: TRBV5-1; CDR3aa: ASRPGSSVDTQY
j_gene: TRBJ2-1; v_gene: TRBV20-1; CDR3aa: SARDPVGGEQF
j_gene: TRBJ1-2; v_gene: TRBV27; CDR3aa: ASSRTENYGYT
j_gene: TRBJ2-3; v_gene: TRBV4-2; CDR3aa: ASSQDGRLSGSDADTQY
j_gene: TRBJ2-1; v_gene: TRBV20-1; CDR3aa: SARHLGGSNEQF
j_gene: TRBJ2-7; v_gene: TRBV5-1; CDR3aa: ASSSPWGQVSYEQY
j_gene: TRBJ2-5; v_gene: TRBV5-1; CDR3aa: ASSLAGTEKETQY
j_gene: TRBJ2-5; v_gene: TRBV5-1; CDR3aa: ASSLGGAETQY
j_gene: TRBJ2-3; v_gene: TRBV3-1; CDR3aa: ASSPTRGAITDTQY
j_gene: TRBJ2-1; v_gene: TRBV7-9; CDR3aa: ASSSRTGNEQF
j_gene: TRBJ2-3; v_gene: TRBV28; CDR3aa: ASSTQRVADTQY
j_gene: TRBJ2-4; v_gene: TRBV20-1; CDR3aa: CARRQGKEGKNIQY
j_gene: TRBJ1-2; v_gene: TRBV5-1; CDR3aa: ASSLRDRGANYGYT
j_gene: TRBJ2-2; v_gene: TRBV6-5; CDR3aa: ASSYSLRGRASTGELF
j_gene: TRBJ2-2; v_gene: TRBV6-1; CDR3aa: ASSTRTSGRAFNTGELF
j_gene: TRBJ2-7; v_gene: TRBV5-4; CDR3aa: ASSLPGSHEQY
j_gene: TRBJ2-2; v_gene: TRBV27; CDR3aa: ASSPLRTGGLLNTGELF
j_gene: TRBJ2-5; v_gene: TRBV18; CDR3aa: ASSPLRTSGQETQY
j_gene: TRBJ1-5; v_gene: TRBV5-1; CDR3aa: ASSPEGNQPQH
j_gene: TRBJ2-5; v_gene: TRBV7-9; CDR3aa: ASSKTVQETQY
j_gene: TRBJ2-2; v_gene: TRBV5-1; CDR3aa: ASSLNREVTGELF
j_gene: TRBJ1-2; v_gene: TRBV18; CDR3aa: ASSRSQGDGYT
j_gene: TRBJ2-6; v_gene: TRBV10-1; CDR3aa: ASSPGGSGANVLT
j_gene: TRBJ2-7; v_gene: TRBV7-8; CDR3aa: ASSLVWGTTVEQY